The 18 T cell receptor beta chains presented below share a single source sample, sequenced in a study of long-term antiretroviral therapy in people with HIV. Runs used v3.0 of the immunoSEQ assay and were done at survey level. Generated by immunoSEQ multiplex PCR, the TCRdb table keeps only in-frame clones and is missing some. The sample has around 20,000 clones, roughly 80% seen once; the top ten hold 13% to 15%. Source: unsorted PBMCs, taken 2.9 years after starting antiretroviral therapy. The receptors were sampled from a woman in her thirties with HIV.

DNA for the CDR3: TGTGCCAGCAGTTATACTAGCGGGGGATCAGATACGCAGTATTTT. This encodes CASSYTSGGSDTQYF. This chain connects TRBV6-5 to TRBJ2-3; 11 bases are shared with TRBD2. Germline CDR1 is MNHEY and CDR2 is SVGAGI. V shed 3 bases, J shed 4 bases, and the junction held 3 bases outside the gene matches. This CDR3 is 15 amino acids long.

V and J are TRBV9 and TRBJ2-1; 8 positions match TRBD2. Per the germline V gene, CDR1 is SGDLS and CDR2 is YYNGEE. V trimming: 4 bases; J trimming: 7 bases; junction bases outside the gene matches: 10. The CDR3 is made up of 15 amino acids. DNA for the CDR3: TGTGCCAGCAGCTCATCGGGGGGGCCGGGTAATGAGCAGTTCTTC. It yields the protein CASSSSGGPGNEQFF. Supplemented by reference TRBV9 and TRBJ2-1, the full variable domain reads DSGVTQTPKHLITATGQRVTLRCSPRSGDLSVYWYQQSLDQGLQFLIQYYNGEERAKGNILERFSAQQFPDLHSELNLSSLELGDSALYFCASSSSGGPGNEQFFGPGTRLTVL.

The CDR3 region is CASSTRDGQETQYF. CDR3 DNA sequence: TGTGCCAGTAGTACTCGGGACGGCCAAGAGACCCAGTACTTC. The genes are TRBV19 and TRBJ2-5; D is perhaps TRBD1 or TRBD2 (5 bases each). Germline CDR1 and CDR2: LNHDA and SQIVND (reference sequence). The CDR3 sequence is 14 residues long. V lost 4 bases and J 1 base, leaving 10 bases between the germline ends.

This chain uses TRBV5-4 with TRBJ2-3, with 10 bases aligning to TRBD2. Trimming took 5 bases from V and 0 from J; bases not matched to a gene: 3. The CDR3 contains 15 residues. Germline CDR1 SGHNT, CDR2 YYREEE (reference sequence). CDR3 residues: CASSPGLASTDTQYF. The CDR3 nucleotides read TGTGCCAGCAGTCCGGGACTAGCGAGCACAGATACGCAGTATTTT. Full variable domain (missing parts from reference TRBV5-4 and TRBJ2-3): ETGVTQSPTHLIKTRGQQVTLRCSSQSGHNTVSWYQQALGQGPQFIFQYYREEENGRGNFPPRFSGLQFPNYSSELNVNALELDDSALYLCASSPGLASTDTQYFGPGTRLTVL.

This clone was recorded once. J is TRBJ1-6 and V is TRBV7-9; D remains unclear. Germline loops: CDR1 SEHNR, CDR2 FQNEAQ (reference sequence). The CDR3 sequence is 14 residues long. V was clipped by 3 bases and J by 12 bases, with 15 bases between them. This chain's CDR3 is CASSFLDTLGPLHF. DNA for the CDR3: TGTGCCAGCAGCTTTCTTGACACTCTTGGACCCCTCCACTTT.

The gene calls are TRBV30 and TRBJ2-7; no definite D call. The CDR3 consists of 13 residues. The V gene lost 6 bases and the J gene lost 5 bases, with 17 bases spanning the gap. Per germline, CDR1 GTSNPN and CDR2 SVGIG (reference sequence). The CDR3 sequence is CACTKDALDEQYF. Here the CDR3 DNA reads TGTGCCTGTACTAAGGACGCGCTGGACGAGCAGTACTTC.

In nucleotides, the CDR3 is TGTGCCAGCAGCCCAATGGGACAGGGGTATGAGCAGTTCTTC. Translation: CASSPMGQGYEQFF. This sequence joins TRBV6-1 and TRBJ2-1; 10 positions agree with TRBD1. This CDR3 has 14 amino acids. CDR1 is MNHNS, CDR2 SASEGT, per germline. Trimming removed 6 bases from V and 8 bases from J; junction bases left unmatched: 7.

There are a few counts of this clone. The gene calls are TRBV5-1 and TRBJ1-5; D is perhaps TRBD1 (5 bases). The CDR3 loop spans 14 amino acids. Looked up from germline, CDR1 is SGHRS and CDR2 is YFSETQ. The ends were cut back, 0 bases at V and 6 bases at J, with 10 bases in the middle. CDR3 coding DNA: TGCGCCAGCAGCTTGGGGGGGGACGGTCAGCCCCAGCATTTT. Its protein product is CASSLGGDGQPQHF.

The rearrangement joins TRBV6-1 to TRBJ2-7, with a tentative D call TRBD1 (6 bases). Germline V gives CDR1 MNHNS, CDR2 SASEGT. V was pared by 4 bases and J by 8 bases, with 9 bases between. The CDR3 extends over 11 amino acids. The CDR3 region is CASSAGVKQYV. Here the CDR3 DNA reads TGTGCCAGCAGTGCAGGGGTGAAGCAGTACGTC.

This clone was counted a few times. The V and J genes are TRBV2 and TRBJ1-6, with unresolved D. V lost 4 bases, J lost 5 bases, and 3 bases lay in between. The CDR3 has 12 residues. CDR1 is SNHLY and CDR2 is FYNNEI in the germline V gene. CDR3 DNA sequence: TGTGCCAGCAGTGCCGATAATTCACCCCTCCACTTT. The encoded protein is CASSADNSPLHF.

The CDR3 DNA is TGCAGCGCCCGGGGCACCGGGACAGGGGGCCACTCCTACAATGAGCAGTTCTTC. This translates into CSARGTGTGGHSYNEQFF. The chain uses TRBV29-1 and TRBJ2-1; 12 nucleotides line up with TRBD1. The CDR3 is 18 amino acids. Unmatched junction bases numbered 13, after V lost 7 bases and J lost 0 bases. Germline CDR1 SQVTM, CDR2 ANQGSEA.

V is TRBV4-1 and J is TRBJ2-7, with a tentative D call TRBD2 (5 bases). CDR1 is MGHRA and CDR2 is YSYEKL in the germline V gene. This CDR3 is built from 16 residues. Deletions cut 4 bases from V and 6 bases from J, with 22 bases between. For the CDR3, the DNA is TGCGCCAGCAGCCCAGGAGGCGGCAGTCTGCTCACCGAGCAGTACTTC. Its translation: CASSPGGGSLLTEQYF.

This clone appeared once. The chain recombines TRBV30 with TRBJ1-1; weak D call: TRBD1 (6 bases). V was cut by 5 bases and J by 11 bases, with 15 bases left in between. Germline values: CDR1 GTSNPN, CDR2 SVGIG (reference sequence). This CDR3 has 11 amino acids. CDR3 amino acids: CAWGGGGEAFF. CDR3 DNA sequence: TGTGCCTGGGGGGGAGGGGGAGAGGCTTTCTTT.

This chain joins TRBV10-3 and TRBJ2-3; D is possibly TRBD2 (5 bases). The CDR3 covers 15 residues. Trimming removed 4 bases at V and 2 bases at J, with 13 bases between. Germline lookup yields CDR1 ENHRY and CDR2 SYGVKD. The CDR3 nucleotides are TGTGCCATCAGTGTGGAGGACCAGAACACAGATACGCAGTATTTT. The encoded protein is CAISVEDQNTDTQYF.

The chain links TRBV6-5 to TRBJ2-3, with D uncertain. The V end lost 2 bases, the J end lost 0 bases, and 3 bases lay between the germline ends. From germline, CDR1 is MNHEY and CDR2 SVGAGI. The CDR3 extends over 13 amino acids. The CDR3 protein is CASSYASTDTQYF. The DNA of the CDR3 is TGTGCCAGCAGTTACGCCAGCACAGATACGCAGTATTTT.

The chain employs TRBV10-3 and TRBJ2-7; 9 bases agree with TRBD2. V was clipped by 1 base and J by 2 bases; unmatched bases: 9. This CDR3 spans 17 amino acids. The germline V gene has CDR1 ENHRY and CDR2 SYGVKD. CDR3 amino acids: CAISEWDSGGRPYEQYF. The CDR3 DNA follows: TGTGCCATCAGTGAGTGGGATAGCGGGGGACGCCCCTACGAGCAGTACTTC.

The chain links TRBV11-3 to TRBJ1-1; possible D gene TRBD1, 5 bases. V lost 3 bases, J lost 5 bases, and 10 bases lay in between. The CDR3 extends over 13 amino acids. CDR1 and CDR2 (germline): SGHNT, YENEEA. This CDR3 is CASSFEGPTEAFF. CDR3 in DNA: TGTGCCAGCAGCTTTGAGGGGCCAACTGAAGCTTTCTTT.

J is TRBJ2-5 and V is TRBV2; D gene uncertain. V was pared by 5 bases and J by 7 bases, with 11 bases between. The CDR3 is 12 residues long. Germline V gene sequence: CDR1 SNHLY, CDR2 FYNNEI. CDR3 sequence reads: CASSLELGTQYF. CDR3 DNA sequence: TGTGCCAGCAGTTTAGAGCTGGGGACCCAGTACTTC.